Given below is one TCR beta chain in context. The record originates from a study of control samples from healthy donors and cancer patients. CDR3 length: 14 amino acids. The V gene lost 6 bases and the J gene lost 9 bases, with 15 bases spanning the gap. Germline assignment: CDR1 ENHRY and CDR2 SYGVKD. Method: immunoSEQ multiplex PCR; TCRdb's copy keeps in-frame clones and lacks some. The sample gives about 55,000 clones, approximately 95% of which show up once; approximately 1% is in the top ten. The sample comprised blood. The receptor's source is a woman younger than 30 in good health. V usage is TRBV10-3 and J usage is TRBJ1-6; D gene uncertain. In DNA form, the CDR3 reads TGTGCCATCAGAGAGGTGGACTACGGTTCACCCCTCCACTTT. Its translation is CAIREVDYGSPLHF.